The 14 T cell receptor beta chains given below trace back to one sample, sequenced in a study of cytomegalovirus exposure and HLA in healthy donors. The PCR used 60 Vbeta and 13 Jbeta primers. Some clones are missing from TCRdb's copy, which holds only in-frame ones; the method was immunoSEQ multiplex PCR. The data show approximately 69,000 clones, around four fifths seen once. The sample was PBMCs. These receptors were collected from a woman in her twenties or thirties in good health and CMV-seropositive.

The chain combines TRBV28 with TRBJ1-2; TRBD1 might be the D (5 bases). The CDR3 length is 13 residues. CDR1 and CDR2 from the germline V gene are MDHEN and SYDVKM. V lost 2 bases to trimming and J lost 6 bases, with 10 bases between them. CDR3 in DNA: TGTGCCAGCAGTTTACAGGGTTCCAATGGCTACACCTTC. Its translation is CASSLQGSNGYTF.

The chain carries TRBV7-9 and TRBJ1-2; no definite D call. Trimming took 3 bases from V and 4 from J, leaving 12 bases between them. The CDR3 is 14 residues long. Germline V gene sequence: CDR1 SEHNR, CDR2 FQNEAQ (reference sequence). The CDR3 here is CASSFYAGGYGYTF. CDR3 DNA sequence: TGTGCCAGCAGCTTTTACGCCGGAGGCTATGGCTACACCTTC.

V and J are TRBV6-5 and TRBJ2-7; 7 bases fit TRBD2. Germline CDR1 reads MNHEY; CDR2 reads SVGAGI. V lost 6 bases and J lost 7; bases outside the gene matches: 3. The CDR3 runs 11 residues. The chain's CDR3 is CASREAGEQYF. For the CDR3, the DNA is TGTGCCAGCAGGGAAGCGGGGGAGCAGTACTTC.

The gene calls are TRBV30 and TRBJ1-1; perhaps TRBD1 as D (5 bases). This CDR3 region has 17 residues. The germline V gene encodes CDR1 GTSNPN and CDR2 SVGIG (reference sequence). V lost 3 bases and J 0 bases, leaving 20 bases between the germline ends. CDR3: CAWSGGLRLPMNTEAFF. As DNA, the CDR3 is TGTGCCTGGAGCGGGGGTTTGAGGTTGCCGATGAACACTGAAGCTTTCTTT.

V and J are TRBV6-5 and TRBJ1-1, with 10 bases lining up with TRBD1. The CDR3 sequence is 14 residues long. Germline V CDR1 and CDR2: MNHEY, SVGAGI. With V trimmed by 5 bases and J by 11 bases, 11 bases remained unmatched. In nucleotides, the CDR3 is TGTGCCAGCAGTAAGACAGGGGGCTATACGGGGGCTTTCTTT. Protein sequence: CASSKTGGYTGAFF.

Details on this clone: One end of the junction is discordant with germline, which a read error may explain. The chain links TRBV7-7 to TRBJ2-7; TRBD2 is a possible D gene (6 bases). Germline CDR1 reads SSHAT; CDR2 reads FNYEAQ (reference sequence). The CDR3 extends over 15 amino acids. The CDR3 spells CASSLGGGSSYEQYF. In nucleotides, the CDR3 is TGTGCTAGCAGCTTAGGTGGGGGGAGCTCCTACGAGCAGTACTTC.

V and J are TRBV4-1 and TRBJ2-3; 8 nucleotides match TRBD1. The CDR3 consists of 12 residues. Germline trimming cut 5 bases from V and 8 bases from J; bases unmatched to any gene: 3. Germline V CDR1 and CDR2: MGHRA, YSYEKL. The CDR3 region is CASSDRGATQYF. The CDR3 DNA reads as TGCGCCAGCAGCGACAGGGGAGCTACGCAGTATTTT.

The genes are TRBV6-5 and TRBJ2-1; D is perhaps TRBD2 (5 bases). The V gene lost 7 bases and the J gene lost 2 bases, with 9 bases spanning the gap. This CDR3 is built from 13 residues. Per germline, CDR1 MNHEY and CDR2 SVGAGI. The CDR3 coding sequence is TGTGCCAGCACCCGAGGGCCCTACAATGAGCAGTTCTTC. Protein: CASTRGPYNEQFF.

This clone has only a few counts. This chain joins TRBV13 and TRBJ2-6, with no clear D. This CDR3 region has 17 residues. CDR1 is PRHDT and CDR2 is FYEKMQ in the germline V gene (reference sequence). V was shortened by 4 bases and J by 1 base, with 14 bases between the two germline ends. The CDR3 DNA reads TGTGCCAGCAGCTCCGGGTCGGAGTTGTCTGGGGCCAACGTCCTGACTTTC. This gives the protein CASSSGSELSGANVLTF.

This CDR3 reads CASSLGLGQPQHF. CDR3 DNA sequence: TGTGCCAGCAGCTTGGGCTTGGGCCAGCCCCAGCATTTT. The rearrangement links TRBV7-2 to TRBJ1-5; D unclear. This CDR3 contains 13 residues. V was cut by 3 bases and J by 7 bases, with 10 bases left in between. Germline CDR1 and CDR2: SGHTA and FQGNSA.

This clone was observed a single time. V is TRBV4-1 and J is TRBJ2-7; D may be TRBD1 (6 bases). Deletions cut 4 bases from V and 8 bases from J, with 12 bases between. The CDR3 consists of 12 residues. CDR1 is MGHRA, CDR2 YSYEKL, per germline. The CDR3 loop reads CASSLGGGQQYF. In DNA form, the CDR3 reads TGCGCCAGCAGCCTTGGGGGCGGCCAGCAGTACTTC.

The V gene is TRBV2, the J gene TRBJ2-1, with 11 positions matching TRBD2. With 3 bases clipped from V and 9 bases from J, the junction kept 7 bases outside the gene matches. Germline values: CDR1 SNHLY, CDR2 FYNNEI. The CDR3 is made up of 15 amino acids. The CDR3 bases are TGTGCCAGCAGTGAGACTAGCGGGATCCGGGGTGAGCAGTTCTTC. Its protein is CASSETSGIRGEQFF.

The rearrangement uses TRBV19 and TRBJ1-1; TRBD1 matches 9 bases. Looked up from germline, CDR1 is LNHDA and CDR2 is SQIVND (reference sequence). The CDR3 is 14 amino acids. The trim removed 1 base at V and 5 bases at J, leaving 2 bases unmatched. The CDR3 nucleotides read TGTGCCAGTAGTATAGGGACAGGGGAAACTGAAGCTTTCTTT. Translation gives CASSIGTGETEAFF.

The chain joins TRBV5-6 to TRBJ2-5, with 7 bases that match TRBD2. The CDR3 is 15 amino acids. Germline V gene data show CDR1 as SGHDT and CDR2 as YYEEEE. The junction had 7 bases not matched to a gene; V was cut back by 3 bases and J by 2 bases. This CDR3 reads CASSWGDYSQETQYF. The CDR3 DNA sequence: TGTGCCAGCAGCTGGGGGGACTATTCACAAGAGACCCAGTACTTC.